This TCR beta chain was identified during a study of blood T cell repertoires in COVID-19 (dated by TCRdb to about 2020). A note on the overall study: Samples from collaborators originated in the United States, Italy and Spain and spanned both the acute and convalescent phases of COVID-19. The material from the prospective study consisted of cDNA or gDNA derived from T cells, B-cell-depleted T cells, or PBMCs. The dataset comprised deeply sampled blood TCRbeta repertoires from subjects exposed to, actively infected with, or recovered from COVID-19. The repertoires were released in a freely available public database intended as a resource for research on the immune response to SARS-CoV-2. The samples were drawn from two sources: the first 160 participants of the ongoing ImmuneRACE study, and over 950 subjects contributed by 6 global collaborators. Nearly every sample came with metadata listing a de-identified subject ID, COVID-19 status, age in years and sex. Where HLA class I and class II types were available, the types were taken from metadata supplied by the sample provider, not from assay-based typing. Results and caveats for the whole study, not just this receptor: The amount of clinical and demographic metadata varied by source and participant and was provided uncurated.

A word on this clone: This receptor's antigen is unknown. Base qualities are missing; no much larger clone stands one base away.

In the prospective study, participants were roughly 18 to 90 years old, resided in about two dozen geographic areas of the United States, and were enrolled through a virtual design. Cohort assignment in the prospective study relied on participant-reported clinical history from a screening survey and a study questionnaire. In the prospective study, mobile phlebotomists collected whole blood, serum and a nasopharyngeal or oropharyngeal swab from each participant. Over a 2-month period, participants in the prospective study had the option of providing additional blood draws and questionnaires. Prospective study blood samples were shipped either frozen or at room temperature before DNA extraction. The CDR3 holds 14 amino acids from the cysteine to the phenylalanine. CDR3 DNA is the only sequence kept; it has 42 bases, read in frame from the first base. V is pruned by 2 bases and J by 4 bases, leaving 4 bases of the junction without a gene match. CDR1 and CDR2 are read off the germline V gene (reference sequence) as SGHNT and YYREEE.

The immunoSEQ Assay, a bias-controlled multiplex PCR, was used to amplify TCRbeta CDR3 regions from genomic DNA. In the source study's methods: The number of nucleated cells in each sample was estimated from the amplification of reference gene primers within the assay. To quantify the absolute abundance of each unique TCRbeta CDR3 rearrangement, sequence reads were collapsed and filtered. For each sample, productive Simpson clonality was calculated as the square root of Simpson's diversity index over productive rearrangements. Drawn from immuneACCESS, this table holds only the in-frame rearrangements with V and J called that TCRdb kept. Clones are partly lost; checked studies trace under half to an unresolved V gene and leave the rest unexplained. V, J and clone size reflect that table, while D and trimming were determined from the DNA. This sample holds 150,000 to 200,000 clones; approximately 80% were observed only once. The ten largest clonotypes hold under 6.5% of the sample.

The sequence joins TRBV5-4 to TRBJ2-5; 8 central nucleotides agree with TRBD2. The sequencing sample was made of PBMCs or T cells enriched from blood (not recorded which). The sequence derives from a woman aged 55-69 years with acute COVID-19. The encoded CDR3 is CASSFNGGAETQYF. The nucleotides are TGTGCCAGCAGCTTTAACGGGGGGGCAGAGACCCAGTACTTC.